Listed below are T cell receptor beta chains from one sample, sequenced in a study of low-dose radiotherapy and immunotherapy resistance in tumors. TCRdb analysed the reads with MiXCR anew, one entry per CDR3 protein. Among approximately 80,000 distinct CDR3 sequences listed, around 17% were seen once. The specimen was PBMCs, collected after low-dose radiotherapy plus immunotherapy. These receptors were obtained from a male donor with prostate cancer. Each CDR3 is given with its conserved first and last residue. D genes are given only for firm matches. A clone size is listed for some rows: how often the clone was seen (once, few, many), or a class if it is expanded.

j_call cdr3_length d_call v_call clone_size cdr3_aa cdr3_nt
TRBJ2-5 14 NA TRBV12-3/TRBV12-4 many CASSAGQLGETQYF TGTGCCAGCAGCGCCGGACAGCTTGGGGAGACCCAGTACTTC
TRBJ2-1 12 NA TRBV27 many CASSATYNEQFF TGTGCCAGCAGTGCGACCTACAATGAGCAGTTCTTC
TRBJ2-1 13 NA TRBV24-1 many CATSESGVYQQFF TGTGCCACCAGTGAGTCAGGGGTCTATCAGCAGTTCTTC
TRBJ1-2 13 NA TRBV20-1 many CSAITQGNYGYTF TGCAGTGCAATAACACAGGGTAACTATGGCTACACCTTC
TRBJ2-7 15 NA TRBV4-3 many CASSQGYSGGDEQYF TGCGCCAGCAGCCAAGGTTACTCCGGCGGCGACGAGCAGTACTTC
TRBJ1-2 13 NA TRBV19 many CASSTRVRDGYTF TGTGCCAGTAGTACTCGGGTTCGGGATGGCTACACCTTC
TRBJ1-2 15 NA TRBV5-4 many CASSVGNVQLYGYTF TGTGCCAGCAGCGTGGGAAATGTCCAACTCTATGGCTACACCTTC
TRBJ2-2 13 NA TRBV3-1 many CASSHSSTGELFF TGTGCCAGCAGCCATTCCTCCACCGGGGAGCTGTTTTTT
TRBJ1-6 19 TRBD1 TRBV10-3 many CAISGDSSGQAIYNSPLHF TGTGCCATCAGTGGAGATTCATCGGGACAGGCTATCTATAATTCACCCCTCCACTTT
TRBJ2-1 14 NA TRBV7-2 many CASSPTGVGNEQFF TGTGCCAGCAGCCCCACGGGGGTAGGCAATGAGCAGTTCTTC
TRBJ2-1 15 NA TRBV12-3/TRBV12-4 many CASSLGLVRGDEQFF TGTGCCAGCAGTTTGGGGTTGGTAAGGGGGGATGAGCAGTTCTTC
TRBJ2-3 16 TRBD2 TRBV28 NA CASSSPFQRETDTQYF TGTGCCAGCAGTTCTCCTTTCCAGCGGGAGACAGATACGCAGTATTTT
TRBJ2-7 15 TRBD1 TRBV2 many CASSASQGAIDEQYF TGTGCCAGCAGTGCGTCCCAGGGGGCTATAGACGAGCAGTACTTC
TRBJ2-1 16 TRBD2 TRBV13 many CASSFPGTSGRNEQFF TGTGCCAGCAGCTTTCCCGGGACTAGCGGGAGGAATGAGCAGTTCTTC
TRBJ2-5 11 NA TRBV6-2/TRBV6-3 many CATALGETQYF TGTGCCACCGCACTGGGGGAGACCCAGTACTTC
TRBJ2-7 17 TRBD2 TRBV10-3 many CAISESLAGESSYEQYF TGTGCCATCAGTGAGTCGCTAGCGGGTGAAAGCTCCTACGAGCAGTACTTC
TRBJ2-2 14 TRBD2 TRBV27 many CASIPSGSSGELFF TGTGCCAGCATCCCTAGCGGGAGTTCCGGGGAGCTGTTTTTT
TRBJ2-7 15 TRBD1 TRBV29-1 many CSAQTGTGGAYEQYF TGCAGCGCCCAGACTGGGACAGGGGGGGCCTACGAGCAGTACTTC
TRBJ1-5 14 NA TRBV6-2/TRBV6-3 many CASNLGLRNQPQHF TGTGCCAGCAATCTAGGACTCAGAAATCAGCCCCAGCATTTT
TRBJ1-1 16 NA TRBV5-1 many CASSLVTGRLNTEAFF TGCGCCAGCAGCTTGGTGACCGGAAGACTGAACACTGAAGCTTTCTTT
TRBJ1-5 15 NA TRBV6-2/TRBV6-3 many CASSYGSGLYQPQHF TGTGCCAGCAGTTACGGGTCCGGGTTGTATCAGCCCCAGCATTTT
TRBJ2-7 14 TRBD1 TRBV28 many CASSGQGVAYEQYF TGTGCCAGCAGTGGACAGGGGGTGGCCTACGAGCAGTACTTC
TRBJ1-2 11 NA TRBV20-1 NA CSARQAYGYTF TGCAGTGCCCGACAGGCCTATGGCTACACCTTC
TRBJ1-5 13 NA TRBV7-2 many CASSLQGNQPQHF TGTGCCAGCAGCCTCCAGGGCAATCAGCCCCAGCATTTT
TRBJ1-3 17 NA TRBV27 many CASSPYKGAGAGNTIYF TGTGCCAGCAGCCCCTATAAAGGGGCAGGGGCTGGAAACACCATATATTTT
TRBJ1-6 15 NA TRBV4-1 many CASSQDSAWNSPLHF TGCGCCAGCAGCCAAGATTCGGCCTGGAATTCACCCCTCCACTTT
TRBJ1-5 15 TRBD1 TRBV28 many CASRPLGTENQPQHF TGTGCCAGCAGACCGCTGGGGACAGAGAACCAGCCCCAGCATTTT
TRBJ2-7 13 NA TRBV12-3/TRBV12-4 NA CASSFQPPYEQYF TGTGCCAGCAGTTTCCAGCCACCATACGAGCAGTACTTC
TRBJ2-7 15 TRBD1 TRBV2 many CASKVSSQGVYEQYF TGTGCCAGCAAGGTTTCTAGCCAGGGGGTCTACGAGCAGTACTTC
TRBJ2-3 15 NA TRBV2 many CASSVQGTSTDTQYF TGTGCCAGCAGTGTTCAGGGGACGAGCACAGATACGCAGTATTTT
TRBJ2-1 12 NA TRBV20-1 many CSASASVNEQFF TGCAGTGCTAGTGCTAGCGTCAATGAGCAGTTCTTC
TRBJ2-5 13 TRBD1 TRBV7-2 many CASTRDRGETQYF TGTGCCAGCACCCGGGACAGGGGGGAGACCCAGTACTTC
TRBJ2-7 17 TRBD1 TRBV4-3 many CASSPTLQGSSSYEQYF TGCGCCAGCAGCCCTACTTTACAGGGGTCGAGCTCCTACGAGCAGTACTTC
TRBJ2-7 13 TRBD2 TRBV20-1 many CSARGLAVDEQYF TGCAGTGCTAGGGGACTAGCGGTGGACGAGCAGTACTTC
TRBJ1-6 13 TRBD1 TRBV19 few CASSRGDSSSLHF TGTGCCAGTAGCCGGGGGGACAGCTCCTCCCTCCACTTT
TRBJ2-7 14 TRBD2 TRBV7-6 NA CASRGLAAGSEQYF TGTGCCAGCAGGGGACTAGCTGCCGGGAGCGAGCAGTACTTC
TRBJ1-6 14 NA TRBV20-1 many CSATAGTVNSPLHF TGCAGTGCCACGGCCGGGACGGTTAATTCACCCCTCCACTTT
TRBJ2-3 15 TRBD1 TRBV28 NA CASSLPGTGTDTQYF TGTGCCAGCAGTTTACCTGGGACAGGCACAGATACGCAGTATTTT
TRBJ2-7 15 TRBD1 TRBV4-1 many CASSQDRQGLNEQYF TGCGCCAGCAGCCAAGATAGACAGGGCCTAAACGAGCAGTACTTC
TRBJ2-1 15 TRBD2 TRBV7-2 NA CASSRTSGRKNEQFF TGTGCCAGCAGCCGGACTAGCGGCCGGAAGAATGAGCAGTTCTTC
TRBJ2-5 18 TRBD2 TRBV27 many CASSSLTSGSTWEETQYF TGTGCCAGCAGTTCTCTGACTAGCGGGAGTACGTGGGAAGAGACCCAGTACTTC
TRBJ1-1 14 NA TRBV6-1 many CASSYRGKNTEAFF TGTGCCAGCAGTTACCGAGGGAAGAACACTGAAGCTTTCTTT
TRBJ1-4 13 NA TRBV23-1 few CASSQSTREKLFF TGCGCCAGCAGTCAATCGACGAGAGAAAAACTGTTTTTT
TRBJ1-5 13 NA TRBV28 many CASGGYSNQPQHF TGTGCCAGCGGGGGATATAGCAATCAGCCCCAGCATTTT
TRBJ2-7 13 TRBD1 TRBV5-1 NA CASSSGQPYEQYF TGCGCCAGCAGCTCGGGACAGCCCTACGAGCAGTACTTC
TRBJ1-1 13 NA TRBV7-2 many CASSPRTNTEAFF TGTGCCAGCAGCCCCAGGACGAACACTGAAGCTTTCTTT
TRBJ2-1 13 NA TRBV6-6 many CASSRSSYNEQFF TGTGCCAGCAGCAGGAGCTCCTACAATGAGCAGTTCTTC
TRBJ2-7 16 NA TRBV4-2 NA CASSQEGSGLSYEQYF TGTGCCAGCAGCCAAGAGGGTAGCGGCCTCTCCTACGAGCAGTACTTC
TRBJ2-5 14 NA TRBV27 few CASRKTGFQETQYF TGTGCCAGCAGGAAGACAGGTTTCCAAGAGACCCAGTACTTC
TRBJ1-5 13 NA TRBV29-1 many CSVEKQVHQPQHF TGCAGCGTTGAAAAACAGGTTCATCAGCCCCAGCATTTT
TRBJ1-5 15 NA TRBV28 many CASSLSRGKEQPQHF TGTGCCAGCAGTTTATCTCGGGGTAAGGAGCAGCCCCAGCATTTT
TRBJ2-1 15 NA TRBV13 many CASSLLDRTYNEQFF TGTGCCAGCAGTCTCCTTGACAGGACCTACAATGAGCAGTTCTTC
TRBJ2-1 15 NA TRBV28 NA CASSGVGERRNEQFF TGTGCCAGCAGTGGGGTTGGGGAAAGAAGGAATGAGCAGTTCTTC
TRBJ2-1 10 NA TRBV29-1 many CSVGGNEQFF TGCAGCGTCGGAGGCAATGAGCAGTTCTTC
TRBJ2-1 11 NA TRBV30 many CAWSTAVPQFF TGTGCCTGGAGTACAGCGGTCCCGCAGTTCTTC
TRBJ1-4 15 NA TRBV5-1 NA CASSSQQGTEEKLFF TGCGCCAGCAGCTCCCAACAGGGAACAGAAGAAAAACTGTTTTTT
TRBJ1-5 16 NA TRBV28 many CASSLWVTGFSQPQHF TGTGCCAGCAGTTTATGGGTGACAGGATTCAGTCAGCCCCAGCATTTT
TRBJ2-5 14 NA TRBV7-2 once CASSSSTGRETQYF TGTGCCAGCAGCTCTTCAACAGGGCGAGAGACCCAGTACTTC
TRBJ1-1 13 NA TRBV12-3/TRBV12-4 many CASSLKPNTEAFF TGTGCCAGCAGTTTAAAGCCCAACACTGAAGCTTTCTTT
TRBJ2-2 16 NA TRBV6-6 few CASRPSGEARGGELFF TGTGCCAGCAGACCATCAGGGGAGGCGAGGGGCGGGGAGCTGTTTTTT